This T cell receptor (beta chain) was sequenced in a study of shared clonotypes between healthy human individuals (dated by TCRdb to 2020 to 2021). Background on the whole study: The cohort comprised two women and three men aged 18 to 49 years. For each donor, CD4 naive and CD4 memory were each given three plates, CD8 naive was given two plates, and CD8 memory was given one plate. To estimate repertoire size and how much clonotype sharing occurs between individuals, the study deeply sequenced the blood TCR repertoires of 4 to 6 healthy adults. To increase sequencing depth and limit assay-specific biases, TCR repertoire library preparation and sequencing were carried out by different laboratories using diverse techniques. Each donor's leukapheresis produced roughly between about 0.9 and 9.5 billion PBMCs.

About this clone itself: Which antigen it targets is not known. Base qualities are not at hand, and no much larger clone is one base apart.

Results and caveats for the whole study, not just this receptor: Compared with non-shared clonotypes, clonotypes shared by all four sorted-subset donors had higher generation probabilities. Rarefaction of sorted-subset datasets indicated incomplete sequencing despite the large sequencing depth. Across four donors, about 5.2% of naive CD4, more than 3% of naive CD8, under 2.5% of memory CD4, and 0.4% to 0.45% of memory CD8 clonotypes were shared. Based on pairwise subsampling, the degree of clonotype sharing among donors was expected to be affected by sequencing depth. Because the study included only a small number of donors, the genetic and exposure-history diversity represented was limited. Sampling was restricted to blood, and TCR repertoires in tissue are likely to differ from TCR repertoires in blood. Larger estimated clonotype richness was generally found for naive subsets than for memory subsets.

The donors were healthy, HIV-negative adults who had no recently reported acute infections or vaccinations. Every donor was a Caucasian adult residing in Nashville, Tennessee, USA. Magnetic negative selection was used to enrich CD4+ T cells, after which naive cells were positively selected on CD45RA and the negative fraction became the memory subset. Blood was obtained by leukapheresis, after which PBMCs were separated by Ficoll-Histopaque density gradient centrifugation and cryopreserved in liquid nitrogen vapor phase. Purity and quantity of every magnetically sorted T cell population were checked by analytical flow cytometry. Each sorted fraction had its genomic DNA isolated and then quantified by UV absorbance on a Nanodrop 2000c. Its CDR3 holds 14 amino acids, cysteine through phenylalanine. Kept here is only the CDR3 DNA, which spans 42 bases and is read in frame from base 1. V loses 5 bases of germline sequence and J loses 5 bases, and the interval between the two ends is 12 bases. CDR1 and CDR2 are drawn from the germline V gene: SGHAT, FQNNGV.

TCR CDR3 regions were amplified from genomic DNA by multiplex PCR using the deep immunoSEQ assay. Genomic DNA extracted from each cell subset was distributed evenly over all wells of several immunoSEQ 96-well plates, and each plate served as one replicate. For sorted subsets, each replicate PCR was loaded with around 220 ng genomic DNA, equivalent to 30,000 or so T cell genomes. Purified libraries were measured with a Qubit 3.0 fluorometer, size-checked on a Bioanalyzer 2100, and measured again with the KAPA Library Quantification kit. Every immunoSEQ 96-well plate was sequenced on a dedicated single-read 150-cycle Illumina NextSeq 550 flow cell. In the authors' own workflow: Because the immunoSEQ output held only junctional sequences and lacked quality scores, the filtering could not match the filtering applied to full-length reads. Sequences were annotated with PyIR, a Python wrapper for IgBLAST v1.9, using IMGT germline references to assign V/J genes and CDR3. Reads with weak V/J assignments (E-value above 1e-6), missing CDR3, stop codons, out-of-frame junctions, or ambiguous translated residues were removed. V3J clonotypes were defined as sequences sharing an identical inferred V gene, J gene, and CDR3 amino acid sequence. Percentage overlap between repertoires was calculated by dividing the number of shared unique clonotypes by the size of the smaller repertoire. Richness of each repertoire was evaluated using RTK rarefaction, the Chao1 estimator, and Recon v2.1 estimates of unobserved clonotypes. OLGA was used to compute generation probabilities for all TCRbeta clonotypes that the gDNA method yielded from a handful of donors. In its TCRdb copy, this immuneACCESS table keeps in-frame sequences only and misses some clones. Where compared with another copy, unresolved V genes explain less than half of these, and the others have no known cause. The DNA was the basis for D and trimming; V, J and clone size are from that table. The sample table lists about 1,500,000 clones, around 97% of them with a count of one. The leading ten clones occupy roughly 1.2% of the sample.

The TCR was taken from a man aged 30 to 39 in good health. The sequenced sample consisted of naive CD4+ T cells sorted from blood. The cell subset or site label, as the study defines it: CD45RA+ positively selected. The chain was built from TRBV11-2 and TRBJ1-4; D gene: possibly TRBD1, on 5 matching bases. CDR3 loop: CASSPSGRNEKLFF. The DNA reads TGTGCCAGCAGCCCCTCGGGACGGAATGAAAAACTGTTTTTT.